One T cell receptor beta chain is described in this entry. Its cognate antigen is unknown. The sample belongs to a study of neoadjuvant nivolumab and ipilimumab in lung cancer. V was shortened by 5 bases and J by 4 bases, with 16 bases between the two germline ends. The CDR3 totals 14 residues. The germline V gene has CDR1 SGHRS and CDR2 YFSETQ. TCRdb keeps only in-frame clones here, not all; method: immunoSEQ multiplex PCR. The sample lists under 9,500 clones, approximately 85% seen once, with about 6.8% in the top ten. Study findings and constraints: Higher pretherapy blood TCR richness went with higher resected-tumor richness. Compared with tumor-adjacent uninvolved lung, resected tumors showed greater richness and clonality. Only two of four nivolumab-treated tumors gained richness and clonality by surgery.

This sequence was found in an adult with non-small cell lung cancer. This specimen consisted of tumor tissue, obtained after neoadjuvant nivolumab, alone or with ipilimumab, at or shortly before surgery. This chain links TRBV5-1 with TRBJ2-7; possible D gene TRBD1, 6 bases. The DNA of the CDR3 is TGCGCCAGCAGATCACAGGGTGGGGTTTACGAGCAGTACTTC. As protein: CASRSQGGVYEQYF.